The 14 T cell receptor beta chains below come from one sample, sequenced in a study of T cells in women clearing cervical HPV infection. Method: immunoSEQ multiplex PCR; TCRdb's copy keeps in-frame clones and lacks some. The table lists more than 15,000 clones. Input material: blood buffy coat. All receptors come from a woman between 18 and 70 years old with a cervical HPV16 infection that either progressed to CIN3+ or cleared (not recorded which).

Points on this clone: Read data end 3 residues before the CDR3 end; the end is taken from the germline J gene. The rearrangement uses TRBV7-9 and TRBJ2-7; the D is unclear. Per the germline V gene, CDR1 is SEHNR and CDR2 is FQNEAQ (reference sequence). V was pared by 1 base and J by 5 bases, with 9 bases between. The CDR3 loop spans 13 amino acids. Incomplete CDR3 DNA: TGTGCCAGCAGCTTAGATCCGGTCCACGAG. Its translation is CASSLDPVHE. The full CDR3 protein reads CASSLDPVHEQYF.

In the case of this clone: Read sequence stops 3 residues before the CDR3 end, and the germline J gene provides the missing end. The chain has TRBV4-1 and TRBJ2-7; 8 bases map to TRBD1. V shed 3 bases and J 4 bases; nucleotides not matched to a gene: 14. Germline loops: CDR1 MGHRA, CDR2 YSYEKL. The length of the CDR3 is 17 residues. CDR3 DNA (partial): TGCGCCAGCAGCCAGGAGTCCCCCGGGACAGGTTTGTACGAG. Its protein product is CASSQESPGTGLYE. The whole CDR3 region reads CASSQESPGTGLYEQYF.

The CDR3 DNA, read in part, is TGCAGTGCTAGCTCCGGGGAGGGCTTTGGAGAGACC. It translates to CSASSGEGFGET. The full CDR3 reads CSASSGEGFGETQYF. This sequence joins TRBV20-1 and TRBJ2-5, with TRBD2 identical over 7 bases. The read falls 3 residues short of the CDR3 end, and the missing part is taken from the germline J gene. CDR3 length: 15 amino acids. Trimming took 3 bases from V and 4 from J; bases not matched to a gene: 11. Germline V gene data show CDR1 as DFQATT and CDR2 as SNEGSKA (reference sequence).

Remarks on this clone: With the read ending 3 residues before the CDR3 end, the germline J gene is used to fill in that end. The J gene is TRBJ2-7, the V gene TRBV7-9; 8 positions match TRBD2. Germline values: CDR1 SEHNR, CDR2 FQNEAQ (reference sequence). The V and J ends lost 1 base and 3 bases, in that order; junction bases with no gene match: 5. The CDR3 is made up of 15 amino acids. The CDR3 sequence is CASSLDSGKNYEQYF. The part of the CDR3 DNA that was read is TGTGCCAGCAGCTTAGATAGCGGGAAAAACTACGAG.

Notes on this clone: Coverage ceases 3 residues before the CDR3 finishes, and the germline J gene fills in the end. The rearrangement uses TRBV2 and TRBJ1-4; 7 positions agree with TRBD1. CDR1 is SNHLY, CDR2 FYNNEI, per germline. V shed 4 bases and J 5 bases; nucleotides not matched to a gene: 7. The CDR3 has 15 amino acids. CDR3 DNA (partial): TGTGCCAGCAGTGGCCCGACAGGGCCGAATGAAAAA. It codes for CASSGPTGPNEK. The entire CDR3 protein is CASSGPTGPNEKLFF.

CDR3 bases read: TGTGCCAGTAGTATTCCGGGGAGATACGAG. It translates to CASSIPGRYE. The full CDR3 sequence reads CASSIPGRYEQYF. The chain couples TRBV19 to TRBJ2-7; possible D gene TRBD2, 5 bases. Sequencing ends 3 residues short of the CDR3 end; the germline J gene provides the rest. Germline V gives CDR1 LNHDA, CDR2 SQIVND (reference sequence). CDR3 length: 13 amino acids. V lost 3 bases and J lost 4, with 10 bases in between.

As to this clone: The read halts 3 residues ahead of the CDR3 end, with the missing end drawn from the germline J gene. The genes are TRBV19 and TRBJ2-3; possible D gene TRBD2, 7 bases. Germline values: CDR1 LNHDA, CDR2 SQIVND (reference sequence). The CDR3 has 19 residues. The V end was cut by 0 bases, the J end by 4 bases, with 23 bases between. The CDR3 sequence is CASSIDSPRVTGGPDTQYF. CDR3 DNA, as far as it was read: TGTGCCAGTAGTATAGATTCCCCTCGGGTAACGGGGGGCCCAGATACG.

Regarding this clone: The missing CDR3 end, 3 residues past where the read stops, is filled in from the germline J gene. The chain couples TRBV10-1 to TRBJ2-3; TRBD1 matches at 9 bases. Germline V CDR1 and CDR2: WNHNN, SYGVQD (reference sequence). J was trimmed by 1 base and V by 9 bases; bases with no gene match: 11. The CDR3 length is 16 residues. CDR3 sequence reads: CASPGQGGLRTDTQYF. The CDR3 DNA, read in part, is TGCGCCAGTCCGGGACAGGGAGGACTCCGCACAGATACG.

With respect to this clone: Coverage ceases 3 residues before the CDR3 finishes, and the germline J gene fills in the end. The chain employs TRBV20-1 and TRBJ2-7, with D uncertain. The CDR3 runs to 12 residues. Per germline, CDR1 DFQATT and CDR2 SNEGSKA (reference sequence). The ends were cut back, 4 bases at V and 2 bases at J, with 9 bases in the middle. CDR3 sequence: CSAKVPAYEQYF. Incomplete CDR3 DNA: TGCAGTGCTAAGGTCCCAGCCTACGAG.

About this clone itself: With the read ending 3 residues before the CDR3 end, the germline J gene is used to fill in that end. The chain is built from TRBV4-2 and TRBJ1-1; no firm D call. The CDR3 length is 13 residues. V was clipped by 5 bases and J by 3 bases, with 10 bases between them. Germline V gives CDR1 LGHNA, CDR2 YNFKEQ. CDR3 sequence: CASSSGVDTEAFF. The sequenced part of the CDR3 DNA is TGTGCCAGCAGCAGCGGGGTGGACACTGAA.

Of note for this clone: The read falls 3 residues short of the CDR3 end, and the missing part is taken from the germline J gene. The chain is built from TRBV19 and TRBJ1-5; D may be TRBD1 (6 bases). With 4 bases removed from V and 0 bases from J, the gap between germline ends came to 13 bases. The CDR3 consists of 16 residues. Germline CDR1 reads LNHDA; CDR2 reads SQIVND (reference sequence). CDR3 DNA (partial): TGTGCCAGTAGTACGACCTCAGGGGATAGCAATCAGCCC. Encoded protein: CASSTTSGDSNQP. The whole CDR3 is CASSTTSGDSNQPQHF.

Comments on this clone: The sequence runs out 3 residues before the end of the CDR3; the remainder is reconstructed from the germline J gene. This chain links TRBV19 with TRBJ2-5; the match to TRBD1 covers 7 bases. Germline V CDR1 and CDR2: LNHDA, SQIVND (reference sequence). This CDR3 is 15 amino acids long. V lost 8 bases to trimming and J lost 3 bases; unmatched junction nucleotides: 12. The chain's CDR3 is CASGLGWQGEETQYF. The sequenced part of the CDR3 DNA is TGTGCCAGTGGCTTGGGCTGGCAGGGGGAAGAGACC.

In terms of frequency, this clone is medium-sized. Sequencing ends 3 residues short of the CDR3 end; the germline J gene provides the rest. The chain combines TRBV14 with TRBJ1-1, with 7 bases that match TRBD1. The germline V gene has CDR1 SGHDN and CDR2 FVKESK. The CDR3 covers 14 residues. CDR3 DNA (partial): TGTGCCAGCAGCCAACCGGGACAGCAAAAAAAG. Its translation: CASSQPGQQKK. The full CDR3 reads CASSQPGQQKKAFF.

With regard to this clone: Read data end 3 residues before the CDR3 end; the end is taken from the germline J gene. The chain uses TRBV5-1 and TRBJ2-1; possibly TRBD2 for D (6 bases). Trimming left V 0 bases short and J 4 bases short, with 14 bases between. Germline V lookup: CDR1 SGHRS, CDR2 YFSETQ. There are 16 residues in the CDR3. CDR3 loop: CASSLGLEVGYNEQFF. The DNA read from the CDR3 is TGCGCCAGCAGCTTGGGACTAGAAGTGGGTTACAATGAG. The variable domain in full, completed from reference TRBV5-1 and TRBJ2-1, reads KAGVTQTPRYLIKTRGQQVTLSCSPISGHRSVSWYQQTPGQGLQFLFEYFSETQRNKGNFPGRFSGRQFSNSRSEMNVSTLELGDSALYLCASSLGLEVGYNEQFFGPGTRLTVL.